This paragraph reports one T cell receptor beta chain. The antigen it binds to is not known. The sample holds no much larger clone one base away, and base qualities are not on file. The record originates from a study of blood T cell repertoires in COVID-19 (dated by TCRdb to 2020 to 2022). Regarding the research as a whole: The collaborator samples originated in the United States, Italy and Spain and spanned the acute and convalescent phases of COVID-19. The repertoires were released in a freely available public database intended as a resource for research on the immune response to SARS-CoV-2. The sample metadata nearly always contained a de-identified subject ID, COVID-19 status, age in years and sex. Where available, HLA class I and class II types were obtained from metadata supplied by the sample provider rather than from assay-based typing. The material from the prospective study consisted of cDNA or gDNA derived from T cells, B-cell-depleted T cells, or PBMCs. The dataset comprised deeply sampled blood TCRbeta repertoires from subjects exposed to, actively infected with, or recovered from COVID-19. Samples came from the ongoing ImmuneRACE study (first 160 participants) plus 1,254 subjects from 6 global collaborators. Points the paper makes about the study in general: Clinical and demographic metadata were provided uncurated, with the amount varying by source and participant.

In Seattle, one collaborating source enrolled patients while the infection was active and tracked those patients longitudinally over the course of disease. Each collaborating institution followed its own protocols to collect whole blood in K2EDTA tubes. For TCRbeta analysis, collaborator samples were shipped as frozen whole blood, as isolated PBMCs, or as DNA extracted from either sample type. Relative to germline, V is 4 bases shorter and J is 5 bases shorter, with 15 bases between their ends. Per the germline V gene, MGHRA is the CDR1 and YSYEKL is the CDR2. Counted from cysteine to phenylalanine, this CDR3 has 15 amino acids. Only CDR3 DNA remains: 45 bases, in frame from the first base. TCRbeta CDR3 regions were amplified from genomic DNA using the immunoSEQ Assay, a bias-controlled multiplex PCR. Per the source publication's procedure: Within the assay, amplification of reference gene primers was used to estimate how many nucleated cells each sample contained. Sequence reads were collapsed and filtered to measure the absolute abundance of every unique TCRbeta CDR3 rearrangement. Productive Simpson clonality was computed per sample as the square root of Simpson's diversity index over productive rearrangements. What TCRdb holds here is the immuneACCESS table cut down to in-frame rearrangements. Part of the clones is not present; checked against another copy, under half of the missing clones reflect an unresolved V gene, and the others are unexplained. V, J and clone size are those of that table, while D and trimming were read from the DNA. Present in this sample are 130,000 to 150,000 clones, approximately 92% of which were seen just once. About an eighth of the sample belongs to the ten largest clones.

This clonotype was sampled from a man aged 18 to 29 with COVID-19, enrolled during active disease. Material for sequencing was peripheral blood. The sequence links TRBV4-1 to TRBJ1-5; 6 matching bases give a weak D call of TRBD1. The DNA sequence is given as TGCGCCAGCAGCCCATCAAACAGGGTAGATCAGCCCCAGCATTTT. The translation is CASSPSNRVDQPQHF.